Below are 12 T cell receptor beta chains sequenced from a single sample in a study of CD8+ T cells in alopecia areata. The authors extracted RNA and reverse transcribed it into cDNA as the sequencing template. Data came from immunoSEQ multiplex PCR; TCRdb stores just in-frame clones and leaves some out. The data show about 160,000 clones, with approximately 60% seen just once and 14% held by the top ten. Specified treatment: oral pan-JAK inhibitor, 5-10 mg twice daily. The specimen was CD4+ T cells sorted from blood, collected at week 24, from a patient treated with tofacitinib. The receptors derive from a human donor with alopecia areata.

CDR3 bases: TGTGCCAGCAGCCGCGAAGCAAGGCCGACTGAAAAACTGTTTTTT. Its protein is CASSREARPTEKLFF. The V call is TRBV11-2, the J call TRBJ1-4; the D is unclear. V lost 5 bases to trimming and J lost 7 bases, with 17 bases between them. CDR1 is SGHAT and CDR2 is FQNNGV in the germline V gene. The CDR3 is made up of 15 amino acids.

The V call is TRBV29-1, the J call TRBJ1-3, with D possibly TRBD1 on 5 matching bases. V was clipped by 5 bases and J by 0 bases, with 11 bases between them. This CDR3 comprises 14 residues. Germline CDR1 is SQVTM and CDR2 is ANQGSEA. Written as DNA, the CDR3 is TGCAGCGTTTACACGACAGTCTCTGGAAACACCATATATTTT. Protein sequence: CSVYTTVSGNTIYF.

This clone turned up a few times. The chain combines TRBV6-5 with TRBJ1-1; D not certain. V was clipped by 2 bases and J by 1 base, with 11 bases between them. Per germline, CDR1 MNHEY and CDR2 SVGAGI. CDR3 length: 15 residues. DNA for the CDR3: TGTGCCAGCAGTTACGGCCGGATTCCGAACACTGAAGCTTTCTTT. This translates into CASSYGRIPNTEAFF.

In this sample, this clone turned up a few times. CDR3 region: CSAYPGEETQYF. The CDR3 nucleotides are TGCAGCGCGTATCCCGGGGAAGAGACCCAGTACTTC. This chain links TRBV29-1 with TRBJ2-5, with D tentatively TRBD2 (5 bases). CDR1 is SQVTM and CDR2 is ANQGSEA in the germline V gene. Trimming removed 7 bases from V and 3 bases from J, with 12 bases in between. The CDR3 sequence is 12 residues long.

The J gene is TRBJ2-5, the V gene TRBV20-1; 9 bases fit TRBD1. Germline V CDR1 and CDR2: DFQATT, SNEGSKA (reference sequence). This CDR3 contains 11 residues. The DNA of the CDR3 is TGCAGCGGGGGACAGGGTGAGACCCAGTACTTC. This gives the protein CSGGQGETQYF.

V and J are TRBV5-1 and TRBJ2-5; D possibly corresponds to TRBD2 (6 bases). This CDR3 comprises 14 residues. Trimming stripped 0 bases from V and 5 bases from J, with 11 bases between. From germline, CDR1 is SGHRS and CDR2 YFSETQ. The CDR3 nucleotides are TGCGCCAGCAGCTTGGAGGGGAGGATGGAGACCCAGTACTTC. Translating gives CASSLEGRMETQYF.

This clone was seen only a few times. The V call is TRBV6-5, the J call TRBJ2-2; D possibly uses TRBD1 or TRBD2 (6 bases each). Looked up from germline, CDR1 is MNHEY and CDR2 is SVGAGI. There are 15 residues in the CDR3. V was shortened by 6 bases and J by 5 bases, with 16 bases between the two germline ends. The CDR3 is CASRARGAWTGELFF. DNA of the CDR3: TGTGCCAGCAGGGCGAGGGGGGCTTGGACCGGGGAGCTGTTTTTT.

The genes are TRBV5-1 and TRBJ2-3; D is tentatively TRBD1 or TRBD2 (5 bases each). This CDR3 has 17 amino acids. V gave up 2 bases and J gave up 1 base, with 17 bases separating them. Germline V gene lookup returns CDR1 SGHRS and CDR2 YFSETQ. CDR3 sequence: CASSFSTGAGGTDTQYF. CDR3 DNA sequence: TGCGCCAGCAGCTTTTCTACTGGGGCCGGGGGCACAGATACGCAGTATTTT.

The V gene is TRBV5-1, the J gene TRBJ1-2, with a weak D call TRBD1 (5 bases). The CDR3 length is 15 residues. Per the germline V gene, CDR1 is SGHRS and CDR2 is YFSETQ. V was cut by 0 bases and J by 7 bases, with 16 bases left in between. The CDR3 reads CASSLERWGMSGYTF. The CDR3 DNA is TGCGCCAGCAGCTTGGAACGTTGGGGGATGAGTGGCTACACCTTC.

This clone came up a few times. Other nucleotide sequences from this sample produce the same CDR3. This sequence joins TRBV15 and TRBJ2-7, with D unresolved. From germline, CDR1 is LNHNV and CDR2 YYDKDF (reference sequence). CDR3 size: 12 residues. Trimming left V 0 bases short and J 3 bases short, with 3 bases between. The CDR3 here is CATSRDFYEQYF. CDR3 coding DNA: TGTGCCACCAGCAGAGATTTCTACGAGCAGTACTTC.

This clone occurred a few times. The rearrangement joins TRBV29-1 to TRBJ2-7, with TRBD2 identical over 7 bases. V gave up 4 bases and J gave up 6 bases; unmatched junction bases: 9. CDR1 is SQVTM, CDR2 ANQGSEA, per germline. CDR3 length: 13 residues. The CDR3 sequence is CSVVRGREGEQYF. Written as DNA, the CDR3 is TGCAGCGTTGTACGCGGCAGGGAGGGCGAGCAGTACTTC.

The sample holds a few counts of this clone. The chain couples TRBV4-1 to TRBJ2-7; weak D call: TRBD2 (6 bases). The germline V gene encodes CDR1 MGHRA and CDR2 YSYEKL. V lost 4 bases, J lost 5 bases, and 12 bases lay in between. CDR3 length: 13 residues. The CDR3 region is CASSPESSDEQYF. The CDR3, as DNA: TGCGCCAGCAGCCCAGAATCTAGCGACGAGCAGTACTTC.